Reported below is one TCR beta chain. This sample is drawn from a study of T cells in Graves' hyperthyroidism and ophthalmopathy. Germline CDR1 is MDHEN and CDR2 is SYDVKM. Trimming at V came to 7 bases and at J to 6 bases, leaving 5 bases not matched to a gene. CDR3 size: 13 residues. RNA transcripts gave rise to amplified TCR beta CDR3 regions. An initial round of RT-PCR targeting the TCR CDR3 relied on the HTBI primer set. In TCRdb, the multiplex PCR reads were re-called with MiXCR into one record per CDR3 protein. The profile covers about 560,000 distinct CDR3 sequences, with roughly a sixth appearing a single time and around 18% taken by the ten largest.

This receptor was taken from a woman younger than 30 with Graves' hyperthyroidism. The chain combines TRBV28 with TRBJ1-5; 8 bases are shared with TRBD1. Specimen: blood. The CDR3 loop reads CASMTGAGQPQHF. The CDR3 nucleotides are TGTGCCAGCATGACAGGGGCGGGTCAGCCCCAGCATTTT.